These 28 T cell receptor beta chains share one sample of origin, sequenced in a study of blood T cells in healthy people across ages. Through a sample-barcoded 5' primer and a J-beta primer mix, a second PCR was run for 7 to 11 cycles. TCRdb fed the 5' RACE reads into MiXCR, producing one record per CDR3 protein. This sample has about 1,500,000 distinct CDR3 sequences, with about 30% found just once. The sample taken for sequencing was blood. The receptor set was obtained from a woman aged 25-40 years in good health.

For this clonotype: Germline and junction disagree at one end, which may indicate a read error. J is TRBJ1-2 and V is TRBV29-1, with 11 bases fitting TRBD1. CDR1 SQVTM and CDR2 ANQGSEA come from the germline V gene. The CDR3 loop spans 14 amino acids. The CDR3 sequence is CSVEDRDRGYGNTF. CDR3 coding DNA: TGCAGCGTTGAAGACAGGGACAGGGGGTATGGCAACACCTTC.

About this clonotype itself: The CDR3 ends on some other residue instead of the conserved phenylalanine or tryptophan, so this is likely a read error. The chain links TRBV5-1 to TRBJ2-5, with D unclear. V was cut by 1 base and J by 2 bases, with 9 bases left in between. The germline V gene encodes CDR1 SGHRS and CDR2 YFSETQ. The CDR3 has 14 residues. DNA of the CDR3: TGCGCCAGCAGCTTGTCCCAGGATCAAGAGACCCAGTACTCC. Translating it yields CASSLSQDQETQYS.

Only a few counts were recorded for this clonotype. The CDR3 sequence: CASSFGDSFVTGVFYTF. CDR3 coding DNA: TGTGCCAGCAGCTTCGGAGACAGCTTTGTTACCGGCGTTTTCTACACCTTC. The V call is TRBV5-5, the J call TRBJ1-2, with D perhaps TRBD1 (5 bases). Trimming removed 2 bases from V and 10 bases from J, with 27 bases in between. CDR3 length equals 17 residues. CDR1 SGHKS and CDR2 YYEKEE come from the germline V gene (reference sequence).

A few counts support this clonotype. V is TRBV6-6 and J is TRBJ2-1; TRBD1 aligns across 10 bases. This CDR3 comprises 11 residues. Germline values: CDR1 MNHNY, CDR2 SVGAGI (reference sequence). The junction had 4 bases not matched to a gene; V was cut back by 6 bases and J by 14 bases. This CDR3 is CASSPGQGEFF. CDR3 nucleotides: TGTGCCAGCAGCCCCGGACAGGGGGAGTTCTTC.

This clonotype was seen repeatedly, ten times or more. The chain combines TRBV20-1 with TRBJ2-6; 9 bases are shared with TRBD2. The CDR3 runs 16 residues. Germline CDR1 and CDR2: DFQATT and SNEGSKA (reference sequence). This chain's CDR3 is CSRLAGVSSGANVLTF. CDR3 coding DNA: TGCAGCCGATTAGCGGGAGTGAGCTCTGGGGCCAACGTCCTGACTTTC.

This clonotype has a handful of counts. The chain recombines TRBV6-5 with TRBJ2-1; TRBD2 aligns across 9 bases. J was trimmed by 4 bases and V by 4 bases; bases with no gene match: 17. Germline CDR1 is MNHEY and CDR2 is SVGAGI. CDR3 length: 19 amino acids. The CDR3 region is CASSLGLTLTSGYYNEQFF. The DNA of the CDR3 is TGTGCCAGCAGTTTGGGGTTGACCTTAACTAGCGGGTATTACAATGAGCAGTTCTTC.

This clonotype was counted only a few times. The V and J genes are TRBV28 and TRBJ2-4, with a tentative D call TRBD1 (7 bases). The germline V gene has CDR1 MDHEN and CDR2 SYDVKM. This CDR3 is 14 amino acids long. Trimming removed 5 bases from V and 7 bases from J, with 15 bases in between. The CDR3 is CASSTPGGGNIQYF. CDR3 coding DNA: TGTGCCAGCAGTACCCCAGGGGGAGGTAACATTCAGTACTTC.

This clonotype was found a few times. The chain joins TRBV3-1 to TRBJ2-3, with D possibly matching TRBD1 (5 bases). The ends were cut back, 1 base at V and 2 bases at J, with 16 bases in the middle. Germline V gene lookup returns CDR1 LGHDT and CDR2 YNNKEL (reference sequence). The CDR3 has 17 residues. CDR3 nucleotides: TGTGCCAGCAGCCAAGGTCAATTTGACAGTTTCACAGATACGCAGTATTTT. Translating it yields CASSQGQFDSFTDTQYF.

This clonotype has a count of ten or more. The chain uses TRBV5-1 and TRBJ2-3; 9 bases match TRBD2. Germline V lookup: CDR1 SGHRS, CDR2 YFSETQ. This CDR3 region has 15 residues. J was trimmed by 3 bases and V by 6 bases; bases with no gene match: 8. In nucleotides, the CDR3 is TGCGCCAGCACCCTTAGCGGGAGAGTGACAGATACGCAGTATTTT. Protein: CASTLSGRVTDTQYF.

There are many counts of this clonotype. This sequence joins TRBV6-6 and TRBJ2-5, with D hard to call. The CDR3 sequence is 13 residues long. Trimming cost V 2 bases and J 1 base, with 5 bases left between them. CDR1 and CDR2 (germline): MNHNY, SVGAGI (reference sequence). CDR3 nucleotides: TGTGCCAGCAGTTACCAGAGCCAAGAGACCCAGTACTTC. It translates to CASSYQSQETQYF.

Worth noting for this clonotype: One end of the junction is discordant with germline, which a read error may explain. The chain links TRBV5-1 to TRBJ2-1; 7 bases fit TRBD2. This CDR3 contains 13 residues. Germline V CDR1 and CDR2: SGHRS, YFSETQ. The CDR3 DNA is TGCGCCAACAGCTTGGGAGGGTTCGATGAGCAGTTCTTC. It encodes CANSLGGFDEQFF.

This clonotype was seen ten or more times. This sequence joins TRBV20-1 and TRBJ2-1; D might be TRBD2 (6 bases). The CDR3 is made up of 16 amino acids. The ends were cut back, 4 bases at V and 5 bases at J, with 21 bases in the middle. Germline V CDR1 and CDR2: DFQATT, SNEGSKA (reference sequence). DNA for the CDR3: TGCAGTGCTAATGGTCCCGGGCTAGCGTCAAACAATGAGCAGTTCTTC. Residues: CSANGPGLASNNEQFF.

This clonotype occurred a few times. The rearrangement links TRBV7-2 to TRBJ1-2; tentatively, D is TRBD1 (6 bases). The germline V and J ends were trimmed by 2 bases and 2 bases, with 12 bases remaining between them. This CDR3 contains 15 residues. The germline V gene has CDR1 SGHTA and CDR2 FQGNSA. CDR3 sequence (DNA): TGTGCCAGCAGCTTAACCAGCCAGGGGAACTATGGCTACACCTTC. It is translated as CASSLTSQGNYGYTF.

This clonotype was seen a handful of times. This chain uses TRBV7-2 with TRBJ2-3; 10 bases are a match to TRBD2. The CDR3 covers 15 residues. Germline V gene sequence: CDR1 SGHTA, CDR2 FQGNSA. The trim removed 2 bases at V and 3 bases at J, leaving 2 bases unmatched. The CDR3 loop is CASSLMTSGTDTQYF. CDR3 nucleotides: TGTGCCAGCAGCTTAATGACTAGCGGGACAGATACGCAGTATTTT.

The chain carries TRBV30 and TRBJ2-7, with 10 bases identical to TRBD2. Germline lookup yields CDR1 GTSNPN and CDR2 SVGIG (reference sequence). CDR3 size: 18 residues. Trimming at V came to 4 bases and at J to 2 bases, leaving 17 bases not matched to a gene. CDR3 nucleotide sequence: TGTGCCTGGACTGGCTTCGAGCGGGAGGGCGTTTCCCCCTACGAGCAGTACTTC. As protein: CAWTGFEREGVSPYEQYF.

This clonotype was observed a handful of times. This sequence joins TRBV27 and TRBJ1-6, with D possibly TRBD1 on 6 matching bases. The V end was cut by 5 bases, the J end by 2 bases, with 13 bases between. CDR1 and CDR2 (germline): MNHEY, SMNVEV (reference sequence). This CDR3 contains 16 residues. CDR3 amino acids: CASSPPRGAYNSPLHF. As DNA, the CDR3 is TGTGCCAGCAGTCCCCCCAGGGGCGCCTATAATTCACCCCTCCACTTT.

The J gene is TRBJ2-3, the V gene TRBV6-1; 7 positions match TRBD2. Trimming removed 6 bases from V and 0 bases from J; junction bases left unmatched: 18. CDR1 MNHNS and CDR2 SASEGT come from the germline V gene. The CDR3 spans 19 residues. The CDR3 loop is CASRSMTSGVRPSTDTQYF. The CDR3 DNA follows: TGTGCCAGCAGATCGATGACCAGCGGGGTTAGACCTAGCACAGATACGCAGTATTTT.

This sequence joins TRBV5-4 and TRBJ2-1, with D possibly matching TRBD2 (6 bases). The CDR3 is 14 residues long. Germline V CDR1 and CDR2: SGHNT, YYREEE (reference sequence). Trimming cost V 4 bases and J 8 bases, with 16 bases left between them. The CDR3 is CASSRVGGWDEQFF. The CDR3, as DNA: TGTGCCAGCAGCCGCGTGGGGGGTTGGGATGAGCAGTTCTTC.

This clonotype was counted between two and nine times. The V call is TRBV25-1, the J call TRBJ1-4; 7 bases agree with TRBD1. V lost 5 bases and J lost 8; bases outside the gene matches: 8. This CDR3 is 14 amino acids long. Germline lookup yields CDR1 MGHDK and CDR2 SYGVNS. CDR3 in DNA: TGTGCCAGCAGTCTAGGGGGCTATGGGGAAAAACTGTTTTTT. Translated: CASSLGGYGEKLFF.

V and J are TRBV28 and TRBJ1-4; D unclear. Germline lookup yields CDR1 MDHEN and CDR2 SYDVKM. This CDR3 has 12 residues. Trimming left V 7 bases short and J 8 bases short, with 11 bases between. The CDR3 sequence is CASTTSWEKLFF. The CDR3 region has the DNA TGTGCCAGCACCACCAGTTGGGAAAAACTGTTTTTT.

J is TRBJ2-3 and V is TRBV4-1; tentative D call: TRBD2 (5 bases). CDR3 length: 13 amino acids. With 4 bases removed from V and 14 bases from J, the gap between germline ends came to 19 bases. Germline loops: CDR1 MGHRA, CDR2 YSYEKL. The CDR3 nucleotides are TGCGCCAGCAGCCTGGAGTCAGCGGATATGCGGTATTTT. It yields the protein CASSLESADMRYF.

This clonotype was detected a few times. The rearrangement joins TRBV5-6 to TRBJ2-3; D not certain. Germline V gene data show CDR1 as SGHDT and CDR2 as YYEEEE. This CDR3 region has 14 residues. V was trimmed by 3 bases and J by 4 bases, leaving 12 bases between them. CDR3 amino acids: CASSSGPRPDTQYF. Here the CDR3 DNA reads TGTGCCAGCAGCTCAGGCCCCCGGCCAGATACGCAGTATTTT.

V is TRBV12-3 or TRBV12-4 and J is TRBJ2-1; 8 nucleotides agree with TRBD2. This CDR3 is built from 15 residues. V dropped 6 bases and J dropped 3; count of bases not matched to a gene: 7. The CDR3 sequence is CASRKLADYYNEQFF. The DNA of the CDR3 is TGTGCCAGCAGGAAACTAGCGGATTACTACAATGAGCAGTTCTTC.

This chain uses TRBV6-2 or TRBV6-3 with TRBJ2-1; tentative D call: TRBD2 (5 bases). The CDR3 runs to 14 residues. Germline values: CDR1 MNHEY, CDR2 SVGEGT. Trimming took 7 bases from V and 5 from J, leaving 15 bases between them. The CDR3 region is CASTPRSANNEQFF. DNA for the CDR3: TGTGCCAGCACCCCGCGTAGCGCAAACAATGAGCAGTTCTTC.

The CDR3 region has the DNA TGCAGTGCTCCAGAGGGGGGGGGCATGAACACTGAAGCTTTCTTT. Its translation: CSAPEGGGMNTEAFF. The chain couples TRBV20-1 to TRBJ1-1; a possible D gene is TRBD1 (6 bases). Germline CDR1 and CDR2: DFQATT and SNEGSKA (reference sequence). Between the trimmed V and J ends, which lost 5 bases and 0 bases, there was a span of 16 bases. The CDR3 totals 15 residues.

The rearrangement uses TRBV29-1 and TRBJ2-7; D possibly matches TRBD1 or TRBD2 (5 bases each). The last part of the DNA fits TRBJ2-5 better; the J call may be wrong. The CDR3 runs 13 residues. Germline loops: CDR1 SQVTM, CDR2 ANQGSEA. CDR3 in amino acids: CSVEPGRLETQYF. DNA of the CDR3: TGCAGCGTAGAGCCGGGACGTTTAGAGACCCAGTACTTC.

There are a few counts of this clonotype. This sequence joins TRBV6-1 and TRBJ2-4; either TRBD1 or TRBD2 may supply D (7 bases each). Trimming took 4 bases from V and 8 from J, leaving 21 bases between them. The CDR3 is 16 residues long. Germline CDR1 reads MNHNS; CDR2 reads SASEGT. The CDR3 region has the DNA TGTGCCAGCAGTGGCGGGTTAACAGGGGAGGGTGACATTCAGTACTTC. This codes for CASSGGLTGEGDIQYF.

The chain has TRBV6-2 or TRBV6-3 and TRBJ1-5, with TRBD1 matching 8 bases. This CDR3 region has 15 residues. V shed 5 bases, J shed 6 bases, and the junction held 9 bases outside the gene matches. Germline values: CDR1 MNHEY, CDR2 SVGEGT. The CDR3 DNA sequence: TGTGCCAGCAGTAGCCCGAACAGGGGGGCTCAGCCCCAGCATTTT. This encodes CASSSPNRGAQPQHF.